This T cell receptor (beta chain) comes out of a study of shared clonotypes between healthy human individuals. Study outcomes and limitations: When naive CD4 clonotypes were compared across several donors, roughly 4.9% were shared. The authors sampled blood alone, and tissue repertoires likely differ.

This clone was found once. No antigen is known for it. CD4+ cells underwent separation, giving CD45RA+ naive and CD45RA-negative memory subsets. Generated by immunoSEQ multiplex PCR, the TCRdb table keeps only in-frame clones and is missing some. The sample has 2 million to 2.5 million clones; nearly 97% are singletons. This CDR3 is 15 amino acids long. V shed 0 bases and J shed 6 bases, with 15 bases lying between them. Germline V gene data show CDR1 as MNHEY and CDR2 as SVGAGI. The sequencing sample was made of naive CD4+ T cells sorted from blood. Subset meaning: CD45RA+ positively selected. This receptor was taken from a man aged 18-30 years in good health. The genes are TRBV6-5 and TRBJ2-7; D is possibly TRBD1 or TRBD2 (5 bases each). The CDR3 nucleotides read TGTGCCAGCAGTTACTCGAACCGGGGCGCTGGCGAGCAGTACTTC. Amino acid sequence: CASSYSNRGAGEQYF.